The clone carrying this T cell receptor beta chain has more than one count but fewer than ten. Its antigen is unidentified. This entry belongs to a study of cytomegalovirus exposure and HLA in healthy donors. Study context: There were 350 to 400 genotyped donors. Of these, roughly 80% fell in the genetic ancestry cluster associated with self-reported Caucasian donors. Study-level findings and limits: Testing in vitro showed three CMV-associated chains specific for CMV antigens. Most TCR sequences showed up rarely, but some public TCRs showed up in many donors.

PCR involved 60 Vbeta and 13 Jbeta primers. In the authors' workflow: Among the unique TCR beta chains that a later analysis counted, around 72 million in all, roughly 10 million were shared. This table comes from immunoSEQ multiplex PCR, and its TCRdb copy is limited to in-frame clones, with some not included. V, J and clone size derive from that table, while D and trimming were established from the DNA sequence. The sample includes about 190,000 clones, about three quarters of them seen just once. Source material: PBMCs. The clonotype was recovered from a woman aged 25 to 45 in good health and CMV-seropositive.

The CDR3 DNA reads as TGTGCCAGCAGCCCCCGTCAGGCGGAGACCCAGTACTTC. It codes for CASSPRQAETQYF. This sequence joins TRBV9 and TRBJ2-5; D unresolved. CDR3 size: 13 residues. The ends were cut back, 4 bases at V and 5 bases at J, with 12 bases in the middle. Germline assignment: CDR1 SGDLS and CDR2 YYNGEE.